This TCR beta chain was captured in a study of CXCR3-negative and CXCR3-positive naive CD8 T cells (dated by TCRdb to about 2019). For the wider study: In total, roughly 140 million TRB reads were obtained, corresponding to roughly 1.5 +/- 0.3 million reads per library. The TRBV-TRBJ cluster analysis covered naive subsets from five or six donors and memory cells from 3 donors. Diversity and physicochemical repertoire analyses covered over 10 donors pooled from two independent experiments. Results and caveats for the whole study, not just this receptor: TRBV-TRBJ usage was similar between naive CXCR3-negative and CXCR3-positive cells from the same donor, while memory cells showed distinct patterns. Freshly isolated PBMCs were used for most assays because CXCR3 expression went down partially after cryopreservation. TRB CDR3s from CXCR3-positive naive cells showed higher hydrophobicity (lower Kidera factor 4), lower energy, and higher strength and volume indices than CXCR3-negative naive cells. Both naive subsets had comparably high repertoire diversity, while memory CD8+ T cells had much lower repertoire diversity. Because surface CD5, which has been linked to self-reactivity in mice, was comparable between naive subsets, TCR interaction strength was also inferred from TRB CDR3 physicochemical properties.

The cysteine opens and the phenylalanine closes a CDR3 of 15 amino acids. Only the protein is available. TCRdb lists the instrument as NextSeq 550. The Human TCR Profiling Kit (MiLaboratory) was used to prepare UMI-labeled 5' RACE TRB cDNA libraries. The full amount of extracted RNA was used for cDNA synthesis, and the full amount of resulting cDNA was used for PCR amplification. The libraries were made side by side, with each library going through the same number of PCR cycles. Processing in the source paper ran as follows. MIGEC and MiXCR extracted about 50,000 +/- 9,200 unique UMI-labeled TRB cDNA molecules per library, requiring at least two reads per UMI. On average, around 40,000 +/- 10,000 functional in-frame TRB CDR3 nucleotide clonotypes lacking stop codons were found per library. After downsampling to 5000 UMI-labeled TRB molecules per sample, diversity metrics, including normalized Shannon-Wiener and Chao1, were computed in VDJtools. VDJtools was used to calculate clonotype-size-weighted physicochemical properties of the central five CDR3 residues, namely interaction energy, strength, volume and Kidera factor 4. Reads reprocessed by TCRdb are summarized as one entry per CDR3 protein sequence, and DNA is absent. These V and J calls originate from TCRdb's pipeline instead of the authors' own analysis. This specimen's table enumerates approximately 83,000 distinct CDR3 sequences. 1.7% of the sample comes from the top ten.

Each CD8+ T cell subset was flow-sorted in triplicate, and approximately 280,000 cells per subset were placed directly into RLT lysis buffer. Naive CD8+ T cells were defined stringently as CD45RO-CCR7+CD27+CD95- to exclude memory contaminants. Peripheral blood mononuclear cells were isolated from buffy coats using standard density gradient centrifugation. A FACSAria III was used to flow-sort naive CXCR3-negative and CXCR3-positive CD8+ T cells. Total RNA was extracted from sorted cells with an RNeasy Mini Kit. Details on this clonotype: What this receptor recognizes is not known.

Recombination connected TRBV12-3 or TRBV12-4 to TRBJ2-1; TCRdb's D call of TRBD2 is untestable without DNA. The clonotype originates from a human donor in good health. Some clones in this sample may be carry-over from other donors' samples. Specimen: naive CXCR3- CD8+ T cells from blood. The cell subset or site label of this sample denotes: CD45RO-CCR7+CD27+CD95- naive CD8+ T cells lacking CXCR3 (TNR3-). The CDR3 reads CASSAESGAYNEQFF.